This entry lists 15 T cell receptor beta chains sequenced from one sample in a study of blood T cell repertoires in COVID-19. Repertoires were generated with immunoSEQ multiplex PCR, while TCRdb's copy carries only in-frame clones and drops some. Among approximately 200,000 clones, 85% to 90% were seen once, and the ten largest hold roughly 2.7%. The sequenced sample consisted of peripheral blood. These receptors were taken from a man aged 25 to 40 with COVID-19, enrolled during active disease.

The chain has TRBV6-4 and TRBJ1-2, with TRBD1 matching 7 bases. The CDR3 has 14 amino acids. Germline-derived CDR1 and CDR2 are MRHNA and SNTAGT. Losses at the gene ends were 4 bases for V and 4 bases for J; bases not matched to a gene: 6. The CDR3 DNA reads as TGTGCCAGCAGTGTCGACAGGGCGGGCTATGGCTACACCTTC. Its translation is CASSVDRAGYGYTF.

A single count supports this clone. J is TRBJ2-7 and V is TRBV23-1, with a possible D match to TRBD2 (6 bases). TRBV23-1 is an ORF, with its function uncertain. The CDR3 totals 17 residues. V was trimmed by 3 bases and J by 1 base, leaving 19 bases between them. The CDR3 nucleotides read TGCGCCAGCAGTCAGCGACGCCCGGGACTCACATCCTACGAGCAGTACTTC. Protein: CASSQRRPGLTSYEQYF.

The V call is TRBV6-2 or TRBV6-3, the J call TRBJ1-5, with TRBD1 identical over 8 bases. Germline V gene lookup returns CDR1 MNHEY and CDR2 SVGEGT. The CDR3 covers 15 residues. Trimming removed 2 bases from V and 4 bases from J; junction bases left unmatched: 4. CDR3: CASSYGTGGNQPQHF. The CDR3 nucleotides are TGTGCCAGCAGTTACGGGACAGGTGGAAATCAGCCCCAGCATTTT.

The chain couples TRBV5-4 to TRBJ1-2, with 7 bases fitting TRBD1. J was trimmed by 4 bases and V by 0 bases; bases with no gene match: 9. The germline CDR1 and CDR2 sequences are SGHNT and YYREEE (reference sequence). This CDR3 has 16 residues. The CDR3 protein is CASSLGTQGEIYGYTF. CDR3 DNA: TGTGCCAGCAGCTTGGGTACTCAGGGGGAGATCTATGGCTACACCTTC.

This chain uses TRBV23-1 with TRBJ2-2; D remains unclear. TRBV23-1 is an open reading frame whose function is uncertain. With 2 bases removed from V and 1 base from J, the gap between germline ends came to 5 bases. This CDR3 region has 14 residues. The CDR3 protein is CASSQRRNTGELFF. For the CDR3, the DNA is TGCGCCAGCAGTCAACGGAGGAACACCGGGGAGCTGTTTTTT.

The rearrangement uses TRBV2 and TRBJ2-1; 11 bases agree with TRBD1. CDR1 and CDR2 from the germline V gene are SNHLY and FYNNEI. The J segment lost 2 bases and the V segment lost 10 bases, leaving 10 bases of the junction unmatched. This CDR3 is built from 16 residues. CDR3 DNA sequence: TGTGCCAAAAGGGACAGGGGGATAAGGGCCTACAATGAGCAGTTCTTC. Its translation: CAKRDRGIRAYNEQFF.

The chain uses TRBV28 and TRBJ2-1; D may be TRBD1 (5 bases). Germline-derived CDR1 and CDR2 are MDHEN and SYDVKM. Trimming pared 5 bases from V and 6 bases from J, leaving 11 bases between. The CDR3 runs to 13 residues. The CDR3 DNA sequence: TGTGCCAGCAGTCTAAGGGGCCGCAATGAGCAGTTCTTC. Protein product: CASSLRGRNEQFF.

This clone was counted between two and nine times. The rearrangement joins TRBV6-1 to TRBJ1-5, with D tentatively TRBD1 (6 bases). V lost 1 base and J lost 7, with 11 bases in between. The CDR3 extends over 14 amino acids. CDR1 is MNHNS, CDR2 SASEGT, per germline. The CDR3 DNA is TGTGCCAGCAGTGAAGGGCAGGGGTGGCAGCCCCAGCATTTT. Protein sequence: CASSEGQGWQPQHF.

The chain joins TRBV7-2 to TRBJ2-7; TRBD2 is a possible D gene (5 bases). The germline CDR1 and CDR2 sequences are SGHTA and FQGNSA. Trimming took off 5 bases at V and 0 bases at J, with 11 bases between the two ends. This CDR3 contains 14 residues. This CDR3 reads CASSPGDYSYEQYF. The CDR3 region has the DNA TGTGCCAGCAGCCCGGGCGACTACTCCTACGAGCAGTACTTC. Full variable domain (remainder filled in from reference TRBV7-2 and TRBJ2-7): GAGVSQSPSNKVTEKGKDVELRCDPISGHTALYWYRQSLGQGLEFLIYFQGNSAPDKSGLPSDRFSAERTGGSVSTLTIQRTQQEDSAVYLCASSPGDYSYEQYFGPGTRLTVT.

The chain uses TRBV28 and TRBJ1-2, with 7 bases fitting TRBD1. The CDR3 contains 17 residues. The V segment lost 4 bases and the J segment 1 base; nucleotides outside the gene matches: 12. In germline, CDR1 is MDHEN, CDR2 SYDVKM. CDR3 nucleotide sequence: TGTGCCAGCAGTTCTCCGGGACAGAGAGATTATAACTATGGCTACACCTTC. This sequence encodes CASSSPGQRDYNYGYTF.

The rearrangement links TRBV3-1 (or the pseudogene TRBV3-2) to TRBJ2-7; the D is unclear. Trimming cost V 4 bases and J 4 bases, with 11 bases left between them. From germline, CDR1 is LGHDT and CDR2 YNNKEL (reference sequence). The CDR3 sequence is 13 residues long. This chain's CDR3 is CASSPTPMYEQYF. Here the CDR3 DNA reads TGTGCCAGCAGCCCCACCCCTATGTACGAGCAGTACTTC.

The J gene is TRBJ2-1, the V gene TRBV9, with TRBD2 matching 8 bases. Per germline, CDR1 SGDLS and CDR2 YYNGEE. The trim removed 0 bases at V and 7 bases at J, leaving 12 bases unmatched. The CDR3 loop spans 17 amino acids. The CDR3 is CASSVGWTGGPRNEQFF. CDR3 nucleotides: TGTGCCAGCAGCGTAGGGTGGACGGGGGGGCCGAGGAATGAGCAGTTCTTC.

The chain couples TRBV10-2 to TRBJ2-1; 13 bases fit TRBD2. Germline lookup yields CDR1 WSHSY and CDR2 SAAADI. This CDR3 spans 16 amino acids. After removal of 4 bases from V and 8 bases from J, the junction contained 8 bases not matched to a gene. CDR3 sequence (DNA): TGCGCCAGCAGTGGAGGGACTAGCGGGAAGTATTATGAGCAGTTCTTC. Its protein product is CASSGGTSGKYYEQFF.

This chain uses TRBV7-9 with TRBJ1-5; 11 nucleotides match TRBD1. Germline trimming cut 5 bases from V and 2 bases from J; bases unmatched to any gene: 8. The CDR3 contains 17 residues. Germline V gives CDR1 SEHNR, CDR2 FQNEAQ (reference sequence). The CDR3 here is CASSTGTGGGGNQPQHF. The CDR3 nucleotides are TGTGCCAGCAGCACCGGGACAGGGGGTGGTGGCAATCAGCCCCAGCATTTT.

DNA of the CDR3: TGTGCCAGCAGCCCGGGGCGGGAGTCCTACAATGAGCAGTTCTTC. Protein sequence: CASSPGRESYNEQFF. The chain combines TRBV7-9 with TRBJ2-1; 7 bases map to TRBD2. CDR1 and CDR2 (germline): SEHNR, FQNEAQ (reference sequence). Unmatched junction bases numbered 5, after V lost 5 bases and J lost 1 base. The CDR3 length is 15 residues.